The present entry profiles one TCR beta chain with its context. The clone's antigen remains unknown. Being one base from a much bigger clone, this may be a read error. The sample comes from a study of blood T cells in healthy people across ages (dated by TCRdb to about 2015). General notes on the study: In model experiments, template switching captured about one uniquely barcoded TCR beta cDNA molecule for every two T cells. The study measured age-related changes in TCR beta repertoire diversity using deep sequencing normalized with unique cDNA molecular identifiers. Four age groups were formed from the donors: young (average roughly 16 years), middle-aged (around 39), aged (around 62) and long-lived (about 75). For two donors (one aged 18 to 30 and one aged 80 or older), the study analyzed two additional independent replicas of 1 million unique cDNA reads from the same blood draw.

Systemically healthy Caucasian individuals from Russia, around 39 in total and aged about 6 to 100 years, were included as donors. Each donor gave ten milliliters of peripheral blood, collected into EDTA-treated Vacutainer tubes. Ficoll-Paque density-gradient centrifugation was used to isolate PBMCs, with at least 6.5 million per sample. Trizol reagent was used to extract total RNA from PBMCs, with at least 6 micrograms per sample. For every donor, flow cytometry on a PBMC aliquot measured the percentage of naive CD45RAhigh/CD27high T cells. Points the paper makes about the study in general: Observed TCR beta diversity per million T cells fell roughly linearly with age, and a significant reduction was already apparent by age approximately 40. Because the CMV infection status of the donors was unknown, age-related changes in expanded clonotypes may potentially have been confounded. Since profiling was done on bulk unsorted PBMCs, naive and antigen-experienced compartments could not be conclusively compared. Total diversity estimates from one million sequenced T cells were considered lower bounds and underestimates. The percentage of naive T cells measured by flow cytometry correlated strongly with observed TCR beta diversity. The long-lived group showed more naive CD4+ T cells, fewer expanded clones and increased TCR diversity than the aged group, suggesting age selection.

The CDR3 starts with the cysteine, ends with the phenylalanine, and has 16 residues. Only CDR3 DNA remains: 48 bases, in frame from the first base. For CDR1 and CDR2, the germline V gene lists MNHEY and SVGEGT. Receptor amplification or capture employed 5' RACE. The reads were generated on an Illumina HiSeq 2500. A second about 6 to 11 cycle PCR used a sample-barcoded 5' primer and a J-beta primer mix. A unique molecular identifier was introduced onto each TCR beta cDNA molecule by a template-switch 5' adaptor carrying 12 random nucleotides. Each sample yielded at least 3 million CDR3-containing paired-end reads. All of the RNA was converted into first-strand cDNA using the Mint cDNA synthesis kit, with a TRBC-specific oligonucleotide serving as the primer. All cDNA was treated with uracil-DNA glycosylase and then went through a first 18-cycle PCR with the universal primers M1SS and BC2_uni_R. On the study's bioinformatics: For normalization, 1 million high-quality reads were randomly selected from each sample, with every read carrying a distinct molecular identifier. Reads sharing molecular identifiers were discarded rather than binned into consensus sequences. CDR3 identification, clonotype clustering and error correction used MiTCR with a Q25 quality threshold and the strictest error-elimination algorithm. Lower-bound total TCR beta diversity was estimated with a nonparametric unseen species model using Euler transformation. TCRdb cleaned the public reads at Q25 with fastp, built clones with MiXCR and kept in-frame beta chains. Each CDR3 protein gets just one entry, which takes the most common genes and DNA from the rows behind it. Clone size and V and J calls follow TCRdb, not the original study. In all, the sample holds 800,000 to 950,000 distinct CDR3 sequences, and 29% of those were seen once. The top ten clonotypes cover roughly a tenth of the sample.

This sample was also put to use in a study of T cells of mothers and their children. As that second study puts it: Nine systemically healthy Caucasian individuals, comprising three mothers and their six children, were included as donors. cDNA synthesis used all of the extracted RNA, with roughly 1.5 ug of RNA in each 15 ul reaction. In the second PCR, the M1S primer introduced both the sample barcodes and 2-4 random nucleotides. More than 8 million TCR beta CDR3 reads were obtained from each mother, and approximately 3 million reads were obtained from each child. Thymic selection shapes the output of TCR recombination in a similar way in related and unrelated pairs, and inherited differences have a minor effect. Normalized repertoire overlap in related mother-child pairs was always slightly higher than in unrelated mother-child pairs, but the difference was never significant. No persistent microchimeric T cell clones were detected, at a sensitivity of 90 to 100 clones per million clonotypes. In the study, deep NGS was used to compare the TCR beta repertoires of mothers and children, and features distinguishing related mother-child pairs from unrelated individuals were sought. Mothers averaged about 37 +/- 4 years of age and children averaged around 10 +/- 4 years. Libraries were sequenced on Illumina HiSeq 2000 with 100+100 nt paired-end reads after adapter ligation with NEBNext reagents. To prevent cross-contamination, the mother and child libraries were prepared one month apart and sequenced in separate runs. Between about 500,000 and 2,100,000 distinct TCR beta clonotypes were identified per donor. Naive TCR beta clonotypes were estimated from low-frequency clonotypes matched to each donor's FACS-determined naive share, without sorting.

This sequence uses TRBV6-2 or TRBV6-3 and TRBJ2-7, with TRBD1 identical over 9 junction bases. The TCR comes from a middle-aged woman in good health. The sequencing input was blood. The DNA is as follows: TGTGCCAGCAGTTACTCGTTTTCGGGACAGGGCTACGGGCAGTACTTC. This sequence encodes CASSYSFSGQGYGQYF.